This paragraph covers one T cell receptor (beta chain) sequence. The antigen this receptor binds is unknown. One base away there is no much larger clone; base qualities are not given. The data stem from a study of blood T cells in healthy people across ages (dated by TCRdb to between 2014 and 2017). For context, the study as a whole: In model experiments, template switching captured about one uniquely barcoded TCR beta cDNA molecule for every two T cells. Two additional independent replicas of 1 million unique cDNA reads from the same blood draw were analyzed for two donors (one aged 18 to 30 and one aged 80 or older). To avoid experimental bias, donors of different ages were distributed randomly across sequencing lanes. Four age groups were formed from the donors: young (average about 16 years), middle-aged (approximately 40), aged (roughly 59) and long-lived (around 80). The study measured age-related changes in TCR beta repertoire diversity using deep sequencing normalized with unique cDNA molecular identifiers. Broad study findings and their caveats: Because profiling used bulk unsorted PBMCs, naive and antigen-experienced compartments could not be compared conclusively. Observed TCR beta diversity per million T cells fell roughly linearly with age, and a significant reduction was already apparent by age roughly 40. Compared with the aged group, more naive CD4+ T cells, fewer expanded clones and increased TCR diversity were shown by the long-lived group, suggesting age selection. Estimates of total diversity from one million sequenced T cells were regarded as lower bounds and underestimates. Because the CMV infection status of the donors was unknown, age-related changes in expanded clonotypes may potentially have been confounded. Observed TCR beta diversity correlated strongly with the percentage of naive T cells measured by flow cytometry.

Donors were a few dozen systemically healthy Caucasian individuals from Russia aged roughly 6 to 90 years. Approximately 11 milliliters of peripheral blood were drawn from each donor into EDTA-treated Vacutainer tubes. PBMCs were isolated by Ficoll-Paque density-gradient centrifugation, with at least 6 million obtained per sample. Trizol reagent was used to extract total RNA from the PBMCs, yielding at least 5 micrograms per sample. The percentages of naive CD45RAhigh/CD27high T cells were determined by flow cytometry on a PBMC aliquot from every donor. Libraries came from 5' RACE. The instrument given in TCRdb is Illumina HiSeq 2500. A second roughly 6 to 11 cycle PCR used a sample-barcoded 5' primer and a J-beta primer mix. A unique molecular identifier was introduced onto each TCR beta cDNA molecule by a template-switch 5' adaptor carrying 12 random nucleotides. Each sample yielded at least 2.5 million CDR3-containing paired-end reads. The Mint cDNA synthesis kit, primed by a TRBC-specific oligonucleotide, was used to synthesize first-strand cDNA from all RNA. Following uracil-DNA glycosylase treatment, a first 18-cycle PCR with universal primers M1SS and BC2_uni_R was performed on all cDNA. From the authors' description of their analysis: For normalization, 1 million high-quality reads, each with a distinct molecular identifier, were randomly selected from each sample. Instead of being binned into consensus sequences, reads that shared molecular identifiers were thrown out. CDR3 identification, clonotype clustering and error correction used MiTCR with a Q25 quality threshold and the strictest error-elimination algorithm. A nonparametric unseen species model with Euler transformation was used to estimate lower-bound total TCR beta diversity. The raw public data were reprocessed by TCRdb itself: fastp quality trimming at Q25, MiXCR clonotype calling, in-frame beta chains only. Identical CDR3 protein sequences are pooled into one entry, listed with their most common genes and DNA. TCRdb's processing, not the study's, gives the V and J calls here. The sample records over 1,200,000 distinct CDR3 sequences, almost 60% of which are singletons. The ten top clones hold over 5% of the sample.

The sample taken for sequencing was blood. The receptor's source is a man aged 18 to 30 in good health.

The nucleotides read TGTGCCACCAGCAGAGACTGGAAATACGAGCAGTACTTC. The translation is CATSRDWKYEQYF. The V and J segments used are TRBV15 and TRBJ2-7; no D gene is confidently identified. The CDR3 measures 13 amino acids from cysteine to phenylalanine. Just CDR3 DNA is preserved here, 39 bases in frame from base 1. For CDR1 and CDR2, the germline V gene (reference sequence) lists LNHNV and YYDKDF. V drops 0 bases and J drops 4 bases, leaving 7 bases in between. Reference TRBV15 and TRBJ2-7 proteins supply the regions before and after the CDR3; the full variable domain is: DAMVIQNPRYQVTQFGKPVTLSCSQTLNHNVMYWYQQKSSQAPKLLFHYYDKDFNNEADTPDNFQSRRPNTSFCFLDIRSPGLGDTAMYLCATSRDWKYEQYFGPGTRLTVT.